Detailed here is one T cell receptor beta chain. This sample was included in a study of human T cells and chemical hapten exposure. Study information: The sensitizer, 2% DPC, was used on roughly 2 cm by roughly 2 cm of upper inner arm skin. Weekly diphenylcyclopropenone doses were given to patients' scalps across the approximately 24-week study.

The CDR3 has 14 amino acids. Germline V lookup: CDR1 MNHEY, CDR2 SVGAGI. Deletions cut 0 bases from V and 0 bases from J, with 6 bases between. TCRdb re-analysed the RACE reads in MiXCR, keeping a single row per CDR3 protein. The sample comprises more than 150,000 distinct CDR3 sequences, 30% of which are singletons, and less than 3.5% rests with the top ten. Time point denoted: pre-sensitization, week 0. The treatment here: therapeutic diphenylcyclopropenone sensitization with weekly scalp DPC. Whole blood that had not been fractionated was the source of extracted total RNA. The chain combines TRBV6-5 with TRBJ2-7, with D perhaps matching TRBD1 (5 bases). Sequenced here: whole blood, sampled in connection with sensitization to the hapten diphenylcyclopropenone (DPC). The receptor was derived from a woman aged 25-40 years with alopecia areata. Some clones in this sample may be carry-over from other donors' samples. The CDR3 coding sequence is TGTGCCAGCAGTTACTCGCAGGGCTCCTACGAGCAGTACTTC. Amino acid sequence: CASSYSQGSYEQYF.